Listed here is a single TCR beta chain. Antigen specificity is unknown. The germline V gene encodes CDR1 MDHEN and CDR2 SYDVKM. Germline trimming cut 7 bases from V and 4 bases from J; bases unmatched to any gene: 18. CDR3 length equals 19 residues. RNA transcripts provided the source from which TCR beta CDR3 regions were amplified. TCR CDR3 underwent first-round RT-PCR with the HTBI primer set. MiXCR, applied by TCRdb to the multiplex PCR reads, yields one record per CDR3 protein. The table includes about 560,000 distinct CDR3 sequences, over 15% detected once. This entry comes from a study of T cells in Graves' hyperthyroidism and ophthalmopathy. Study-level results: Most clonotypes that expanded in the thyroid above 0.001 also showed up in blood. Using 13 V-J features, a model discriminated ophthalmopathy from stable hyperthyroidism.

The receptor was derived from a woman aged 18-30 years with Graves' hyperthyroidism. The chain is built from TRBV28 and TRBJ2-2, with 10 bases lining up with TRBD2. The sequenced sample consisted of blood. The CDR3 DNA is TGTGCCAGCACCCCCCAGTCCCCTCTAGCGGGAGTTCTCACCGGGGAGCTGTTTTTT. Encoded protein: CASTPQSPLAGVLTGELFF.